This T cell receptor beta chain was identified in a study of blood T cell repertoires in COVID-19 (dated by TCRdb to about 2020). In the study overall: Recovered participants in ImmuneRACE Cohort 3 were defined as having two consecutive negative NP/OP PCR tests, clearance from a healthcare professional, or resolution of symptoms. The collaborator samples originated in the United States, Italy and Spain and spanned the acute and convalescent phases of COVID-19. The prospective study material was composed of cDNA or gDNA derived from T cells, B-cell-depleted T cells, or PBMCs. Subjects who had been exposed to COVID-19, were actively infected with it, or had recovered from it provided the deeply sampled blood TCRbeta repertoires that made up the dataset. A freely available public database, intended as a resource for researchers studying the immune response to SARS-CoV-2, is where the repertoires were released. Samples were obtained from the ongoing ImmuneRACE study (first 160 participants) and from 1,200 or so subjects provided by 6 global collaborators. Sample metadata almost always included a de-identified subject ID, COVID-19 status, age in years and sex. Where available, HLA class I and class II types were taken from metadata supplied by the sample provider and were not determined by assay-based typing. Points the paper makes about the study in general: The quantity of clinical and demographic metadata differed by source and by participant and was supplied without curation.

As concerns this clone: Its recognized antigen is unknown. Base quality data are lacking; no much larger clone is found one base away.

In the germline V gene, CDR1 corresponds to SGHDN and CDR2 to FVKESK. Including the terminal cysteine and phenylalanine, the CDR3 comprises 13 residues. Only the CDR3 region is kept as DNA, spanning 39 bases read in frame from base 1. Trimming at the junction amounts to 3 bases on V and 0 bases on J, and the germline ends lie 5 bases apart. The immunoSEQ Assay, a bias-controlled multiplex PCR, was used to amplify TCRbeta CDR3 regions from genomic DNA. In the paper's pipeline: The number of nucleated cells in each sample was estimated by amplification of reference gene primers within the assay. Sequence reads were collapsed and filtered to measure the absolute abundance of every unique TCRbeta CDR3 rearrangement. Productive Simpson clonality was computed per sample as the square root of Simpson's diversity index over productive rearrangements. The table was pulled from immuneACCESS by TCRdb, which kept in-frame rearrangements only. Such tables lose some clones; where checked, under half of the loss comes from unresolved V genes, and the rest has no known cause. The V and J calls and clone size were taken over from that table, and D and trimming were inferred from the DNA. In all, the sample holds about 190,000 clones, and approximately 90% of those were seen once. The leading ten clones occupy 20% to 25% of the sample.

Participants in the prospective study were aged roughly 18 to 89 years, lived in about two dozen United States geographic areas, and enrolled through a virtual design. Cohort assignment in the prospective study relied on participant-reported clinical history from a screening survey and a study questionnaire. Each participant in the prospective study had whole blood, serum and a nasopharyngeal or oropharyngeal swab collected by mobile phlebotomists. Over an approximately 2-month period, participants in the prospective study had the option of providing additional blood draws and questionnaires. Before DNA extraction, prospective study blood samples were shipped either frozen or at room temperature.

The specimen sequenced was PBMCs or T cells enriched from blood (not recorded which). This chain joins TRBV14 to TRBJ1-1; the D gene cannot be resolved reliably. The receptor was derived from a woman between 40 and 50 years old in a cohort exposed to, infected with or recovered from COVID-19 (not recorded which). DNA sequence: TGTGCCAGCAGCCATTACTTGAACACTGAAGCTTTCTTT. This translates into CASSHYLNTEAFF.